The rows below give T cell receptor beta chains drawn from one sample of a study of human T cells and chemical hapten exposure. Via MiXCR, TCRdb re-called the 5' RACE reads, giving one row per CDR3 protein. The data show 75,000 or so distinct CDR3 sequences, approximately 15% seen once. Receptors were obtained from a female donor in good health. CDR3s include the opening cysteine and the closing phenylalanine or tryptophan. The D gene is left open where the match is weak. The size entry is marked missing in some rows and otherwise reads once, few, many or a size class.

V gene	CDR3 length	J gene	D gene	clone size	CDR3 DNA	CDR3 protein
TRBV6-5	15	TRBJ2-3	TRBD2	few	TGTGCCAGCAGGAGAGGCGGGGGGGGCACAGATACGCAGTATTTT	CASRRGGGGTDTQYF
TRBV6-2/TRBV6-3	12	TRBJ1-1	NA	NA	TGTGCCAGCAGTTATGTGGCAGGGTGGACTTTCTTT	CASSYVAGWTFF
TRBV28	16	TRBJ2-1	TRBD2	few	TGTGCCAGCAGTTCCTCCAGCGGGAGTCAGGGGAGTGAGCAGTTCTTC	CASSSSSGSQGSEQFF
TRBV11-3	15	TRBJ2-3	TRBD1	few	TGTGCCAGCAGCACTGGACAGGGAGGCGCAGATACGCAGTATTTT	CASSTGQGGADTQYF
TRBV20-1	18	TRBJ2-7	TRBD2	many	TGCAGTGCTATAGGCCCAGGCTCAGCGGGAGCTAGCCTCTACGAGCAGTACTTC	CSAIGPGSAGASLYEQYF
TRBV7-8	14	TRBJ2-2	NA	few	TGTGCCAGCAGCTTAGGAGGGGCAACCGGGGAGCTGTTTTTT	CASSLGGATGELFF
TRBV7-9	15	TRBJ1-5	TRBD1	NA	TGTGCCAGCAGCCCAGGGACAGATAGCAATCAGCCCCAGCATTTT	CASSPGTDSNQPQHF
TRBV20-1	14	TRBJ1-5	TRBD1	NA	TGCAGTGCTAGCTCCGGGACAGGGGGTCAGCCCCAGCATTTT	CSASSGTGGQPQHF
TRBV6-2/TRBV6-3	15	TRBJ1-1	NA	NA	TGTGCCAGCAGTTACTCACAGGGATGGAGGAGGGGTGCTTTCTTT	CASSYSQGWRRGAFF
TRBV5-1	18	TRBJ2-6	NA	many	TGCGCCAGCAGCTTGGAAGCGCCGACGGGGCAAGGGGCCAACGTCCTGACTTTC	CASSLEAPTGQGANVLTF
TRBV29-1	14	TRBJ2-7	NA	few	TGCAGCGGTCGGATTTCGGGGGCGTCAAACGAGCAGTACTTC	CSGRISGASNEQYF
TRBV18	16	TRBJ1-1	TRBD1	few	TGTGCCAGCTCACCGACAGGGGGCGGGCGGACCACTGAAGCTTTCTTT	CASSPTGGGRTTEAFF
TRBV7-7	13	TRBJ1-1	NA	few	TGTGCCAGCAGCTCAAGGTGGGGTACTGAAGCTTTCTTT	CASSSRWGTEAFF
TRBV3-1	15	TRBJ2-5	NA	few	TGTGCCAGCAGCCCACAACGGCGGCGCTTTGAGACCCAGTACTTC	CASSPQRRRFETQYF
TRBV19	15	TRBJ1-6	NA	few	TGTGCCAGTAGTAAGCAACGGACTTTCGGCTCACCCCTCCACTTT	CASSKQRTFGSPLHF
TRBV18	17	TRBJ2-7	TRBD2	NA	TGTGCCAGCTCACCGGTTGCTAGCGGGAGTGGTTCGCTCGAGCAGTACTTC	CASSPVASGSGSLEQYF
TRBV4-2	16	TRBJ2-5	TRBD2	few	TGTGCCAGCAGCCCCCGCTTGAGCGGGAGTGGAGAGACCCAGTACTTC	CASSPRLSGSGETQYF
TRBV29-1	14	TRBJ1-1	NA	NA	TGCAGCGTTAATCAGGCAGGGGCGAACACTGAAGCTTTCTTT	CSVNQAGANTEAFF
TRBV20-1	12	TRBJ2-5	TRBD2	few	TGCAGTGCTGGGGTAGCGGGAGAGACCCAGTACTTC	CSAGVAGETQYF
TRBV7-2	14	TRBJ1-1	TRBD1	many	TGTGCCAGCAGTGGGACAGGAGGTATCGCTGAAGCTTTCTTT	CASSGTGGIAEAFF
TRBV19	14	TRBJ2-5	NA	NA	TGTGCCAGTAGTCCGGACACCGGAGGGGAGACCCAGTACTTC	CASSPDTGGETQYF
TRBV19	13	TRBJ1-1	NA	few	TGTGCCAGTAGAGGGGTAAGATTCACTGAAGCTTTCTTT	CASRGVRFTEAFF
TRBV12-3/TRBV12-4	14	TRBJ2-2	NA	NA	TGTGCCAGCGGCGAAACAGGGATTATAGGGGAGCTGTTTTTT	CASGETGIIGELFF
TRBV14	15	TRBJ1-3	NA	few	TGTGCCAGCAGCCCGGAATCGTGGTTTGGAAACACCATATATTTT	CASSPESWFGNTIYF
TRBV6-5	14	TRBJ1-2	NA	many	TGTGCCAGCAGCTTCAGCGTAGAGAACTATGGCTACACCTTC	CASSFSVENYGYTF
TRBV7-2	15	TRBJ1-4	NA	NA	TGTGCCAGCAGCTTAGGGGACACTTCTAATGAAAAACTGTTTTTT	CASSLGDTSNEKLFF
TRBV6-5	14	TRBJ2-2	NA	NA	TGTGCCAGCAGGCCGCCGGGGGACACCGGGGAGCTGTTTTTT	CASRPPGDTGELFF
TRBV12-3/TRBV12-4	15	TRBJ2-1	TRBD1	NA	TGTGCCAGCGTCTATAGGACAGGGTCATCCAATGAGCAGTTCTTC	CASVYRTGSSNEQFF
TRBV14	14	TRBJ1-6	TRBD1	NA	TGTGCCAGCAGCCCGCCGGGACAGGGGAGACCCCTCCACTTT	CASSPPGQGRPLHF
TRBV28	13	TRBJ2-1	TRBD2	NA	TGTGCCAGCAGTCAGACTAGCGGGAGGGCCAAGGTCTTC	CASSQTSGRAKVF
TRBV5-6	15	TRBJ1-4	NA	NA	TGTGCCAGCAGCCGCCTGTCACAGGGAGGGGAAAAACTGTTTTTT	CASSRLSQGGEKLFF
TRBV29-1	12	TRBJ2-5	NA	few	TGCAGCACGTCTGAGATCCAAGAGACCCAGTACTTC	CSTSEIQETQYF
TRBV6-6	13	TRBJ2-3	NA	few	TGTGCCAGCAGAACGGCCCGCACAGATACGCAGTATTTT	CASRTARTDTQYF
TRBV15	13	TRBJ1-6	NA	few	TGTGCCACCAGCAGAGAACTGAATTCACCCCTCCACTTT	CATSRELNSPLHF
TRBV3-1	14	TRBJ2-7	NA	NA	TGTGCCAGCAGCCAAGGCGTTTCGGGGAACGAGCAGTACTTC	CASSQGVSGNEQYF
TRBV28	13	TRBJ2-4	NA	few	TGTGCCAGCAGTTTAACAGAGAAAAACATTCAGTACTTC	CASSLTEKNIQYF
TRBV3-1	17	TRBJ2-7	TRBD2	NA	TGTGCCAGCAGCCAAGCCAGCGGGGGAGTACTTGGGTACGAGCAGTACTTC	CASSQASGGVLGYEQYF
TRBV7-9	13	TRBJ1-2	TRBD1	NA	TGTGCCAGCAGTTTACAGGGGGATAGCGCCTACACCTTC	CASSLQGDSAYTF
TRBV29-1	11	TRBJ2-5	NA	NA	TGCAGCGTCCAAGAGGAGGAGACCCAGTACTTC	CSVQEEETQYF
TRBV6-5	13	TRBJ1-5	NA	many	TGTGCCAGCAGTTACGGGAGAAATCAGCCCCAGCATTTT	CASSYGRNQPQHF
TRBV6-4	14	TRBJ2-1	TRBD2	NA	TGTGCCAGCAGTGGACTAGCGGGAAGTGGTGAGCAGTTCTTC	CASSGLAGSGEQFF
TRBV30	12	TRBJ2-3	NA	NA	TGTGCCTGGAGCCTCTACACAGATACGCAGTATTTT	CAWSLYTDTQYF
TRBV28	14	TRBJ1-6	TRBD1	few	TGTGCCAGCGCCGAACAGGGGGCAAATTCACCCCTCCACTTT	CASAEQGANSPLHF
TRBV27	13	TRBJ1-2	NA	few	TGTGCCAGCAGTTTCGAGGGGAACTATGGCTACACCTTC	CASSFEGNYGYTF
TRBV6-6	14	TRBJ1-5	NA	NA	TGTGCCAGCAGCCGACAGGTTAGCAATCAGCCCCAGCATTTT	CASSRQVSNQPQHF
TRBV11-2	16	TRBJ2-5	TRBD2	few	TGTGCCAGCAGCTTCGGTTTTGCGGGGGGGCTGGAGACCCAGTACTTC	CASSFGFAGGLETQYF
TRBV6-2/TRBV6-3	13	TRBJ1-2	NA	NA	TGTGCCAGCAGTTCCACAGGAAGCTATGGCTACACCTTC	CASSSTGSYGYTF
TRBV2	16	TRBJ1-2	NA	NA	TGTGCCAGCAGTGAAAATAGGGACGTCCCAAACTATGGCTACACCTTC	CASSENRDVPNYGYTF
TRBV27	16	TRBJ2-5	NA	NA	TGTGCCAGCGGGTTTGGGGGGCTGAAAGGACAAGAGACCCAGTACTTC	CASGFGGLKGQETQYF
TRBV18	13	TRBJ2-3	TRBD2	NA	TGTGCCAGCTCACCGGGACTAGCGCAGGAGCAGTATTTT	CASSPGLAQEQYF
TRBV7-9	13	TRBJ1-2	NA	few	TGTGCCAGCAGCCTACAGGACTTCTATGGCTACACCTTC	CASSLQDFYGYTF
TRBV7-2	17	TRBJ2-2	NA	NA	TGTGCCAGCAGCCCCCGAGGAGCGGGTGAGAACACCGGGGAGCTGTTTTTT	CASSPRGAGENTGELFF